The sequence of this TCR beta chain was determined in a study of cytomegalovirus exposure and HLA in healthy donors. Background on the study: Both the roughly 120 validation repertoires and the 600 to 700 first-cohort repertoires used the same platform, as reported by a later analysis.

Study conclusions and caveats: The TCR clusters that emerged in the first cohort tended, a later analysis found, to co-occur in the roughly 110 validation repertoires. Among the CMV-associated chains, a few were confirmed in vitro as specific for CMV antigens.

Assay: immunoSEQ multiplex PCR; the TCRdb copy retains only in-frame clones and omits some. Among 200,000 to 250,000 clones listed, approximately 80% were seen once. Notes on this clone: Its cognate antigen is unknown.

Trimming removed 2 bases from V and 4 bases from J, with 8 bases in between. Germline CDR1 and CDR2: SGHTA and FQGTGA. The CDR3 has 13 amino acids. The sequenced sample consisted of PBMCs. The receptor was isolated from a woman in her 30s in good health and CMV-seropositive. The chain employs TRBV7-3 and TRBJ1-1; D might be TRBD1 (5 bases). The CDR3 nucleotides read TGTGCCAGCAGCTTATTCGGGACCACTGAAGCTTTCTTT. Translated, it gives CASSLFGTTEAFF.